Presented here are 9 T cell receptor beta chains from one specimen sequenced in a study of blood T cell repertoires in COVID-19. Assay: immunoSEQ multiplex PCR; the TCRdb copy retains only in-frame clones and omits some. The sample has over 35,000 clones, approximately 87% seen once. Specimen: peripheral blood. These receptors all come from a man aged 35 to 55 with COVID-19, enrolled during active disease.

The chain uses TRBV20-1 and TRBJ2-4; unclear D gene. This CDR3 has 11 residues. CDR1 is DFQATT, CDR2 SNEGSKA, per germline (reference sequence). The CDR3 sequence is CAPKAKNIQYF. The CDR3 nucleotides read TGCGCCCCTAAAGCCAAAAACATTCAGTACTTC.

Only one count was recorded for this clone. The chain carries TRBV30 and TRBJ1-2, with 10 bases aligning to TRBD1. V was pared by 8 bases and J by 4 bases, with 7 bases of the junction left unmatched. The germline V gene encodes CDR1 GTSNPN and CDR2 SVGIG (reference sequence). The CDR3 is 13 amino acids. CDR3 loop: CAGDRGRPYGYTF. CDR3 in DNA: TGTGCCGGCGACAGGGGGCGCCCCTATGGCTACACCTTC.

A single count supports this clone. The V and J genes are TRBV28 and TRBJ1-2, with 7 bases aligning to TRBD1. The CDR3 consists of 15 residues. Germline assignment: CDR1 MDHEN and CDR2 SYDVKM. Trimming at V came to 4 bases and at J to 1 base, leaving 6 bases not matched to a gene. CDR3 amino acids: CASSWGTEHNYGYTF. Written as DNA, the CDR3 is TGTGCCAGCAGTTGGGGGACAGAACATAACTATGGCTACACCTTC.

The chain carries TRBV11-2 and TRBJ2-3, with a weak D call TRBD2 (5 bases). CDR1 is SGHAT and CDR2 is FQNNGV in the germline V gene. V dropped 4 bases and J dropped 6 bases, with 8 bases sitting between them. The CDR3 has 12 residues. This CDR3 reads CASSSQRDTQYF. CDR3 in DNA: TGTGCCAGCAGCTCCCAGCGGGATACGCAGTATTTT.

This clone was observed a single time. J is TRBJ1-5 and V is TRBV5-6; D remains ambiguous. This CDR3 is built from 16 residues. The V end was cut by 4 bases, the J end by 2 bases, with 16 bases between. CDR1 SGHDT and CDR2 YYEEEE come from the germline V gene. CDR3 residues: CASSRLSGSGNQPQHF. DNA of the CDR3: TGTGCCAGCAGCCGATTGTCCGGGTCGGGCAATCAGCCCCAGCATTTT.

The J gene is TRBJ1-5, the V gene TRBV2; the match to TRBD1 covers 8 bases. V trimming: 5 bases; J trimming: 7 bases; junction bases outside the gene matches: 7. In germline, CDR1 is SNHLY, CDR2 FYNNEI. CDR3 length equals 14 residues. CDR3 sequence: CASSSGQGEQPQHF. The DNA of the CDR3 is TGTGCCAGCAGTTCCGGACAGGGTGAACAGCCCCAGCATTTT.

Here the CDR3 reads CASSLAAGLGTQYF. For the CDR3, the DNA is TGTGCCAGCAGCCTAGCGGCGGGACTAGGCACCCAGTACTTC. The gene calls are TRBV5-8 and TRBJ2-5; 8 positions match TRBD2. In germline, CDR1 is SGHTS, CDR2 YDEGEE. This CDR3 comprises 14 residues. The J segment lost 8 bases and the V segment lost 4 bases, leaving 10 bases of the junction unmatched.

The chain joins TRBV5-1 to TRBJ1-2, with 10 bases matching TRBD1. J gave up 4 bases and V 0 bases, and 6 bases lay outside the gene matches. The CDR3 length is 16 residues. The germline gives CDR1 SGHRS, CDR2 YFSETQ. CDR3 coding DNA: TGCGCCAGCAGCTTGGGACAGGGGGCCGGCATCTATGGCTACACCTTC. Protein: CASSLGQGAGIYGYTF.

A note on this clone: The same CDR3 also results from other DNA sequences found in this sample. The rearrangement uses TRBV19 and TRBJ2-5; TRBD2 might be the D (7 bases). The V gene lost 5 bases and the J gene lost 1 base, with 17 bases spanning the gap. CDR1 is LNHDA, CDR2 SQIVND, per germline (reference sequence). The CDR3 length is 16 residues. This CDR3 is CASSPLGGGRQETQYF. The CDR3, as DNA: TGTGCCAGTAGTCCCCTGGGGGGGGGCCGCCAAGAGACCCAGTACTTC.